What follows are 4 T cell receptor beta chains derived from one specimen sequenced in a study of blood T cell repertoires in COVID-19 (TCRdb year 2020). The method behind the library was the immunoSEQ multiplex PCR assay. In TCRdb, the immuneACCESS table is reduced to in-frame sequences with V and J assigned. These tables do not hold every clone; where another copy was compared, an unresolved V gene accounts for under half, and the others remain unexplained. The sample records approximately 400,000 clones, around 88% of which are singletons. 10% to 15% of the sample is taken by the ten largest. The sample taken for sequencing was peripheral blood. These receptors all come from a woman between 50 and 59 years old with COVID-19, enrolled during active disease.

The V call is TRBV3-1 (or the pseudogene TRBV3-2), the J call TRBJ1-1; D unclear. Per the germline V gene, CDR1 is LGHDT and CDR2 is YNNKEL (reference sequence). V was clipped by 7 bases and J by 1 base, with 4 bases between them. This CDR3 contains 11 residues. CDR3 amino acids: CASKQNTEAFF. CDR3 coding DNA: TGTGCCAGCAAACAGAACACTGAAGCTTTCTTT.

The rearrangement uses TRBV7-2 and TRBJ2-1; 10 bases line up with TRBD2. Unmatched junction bases numbered 14, after V lost 5 bases and J lost 10 bases. This CDR3 comprises 16 residues. Germline V gene data show CDR1 as SGHTA and CDR2 as FQGNSA. The DNA for the CDR3 is TGTGCCAGCAGCCCCGCTAGCGGGGGAGCCGGGCGGGAGCAGTTCTTC. It encodes CASSPASGGAGREQFF.

A few counts support this clone. V usage is TRBV5-6 and J usage is TRBJ2-5; D is possibly TRBD1 (5 bases). The germline gives CDR1 SGHDT, CDR2 YYEEEE. The V and J ends lost 1 base and 4 bases respectively, with 17 bases between them. The CDR3 is 16 residues long. The CDR3 region is CASSLKGMLAGETQYF. The CDR3 nucleotides are TGTGCCAGCAGCTTGAAGGGGATGTTAGCAGGAGAGACCCAGTACTTC.

The J gene is TRBJ1-2, the V gene TRBV3-1 (or the pseudogene TRBV3-2), with 9 bases that match TRBD1. V dropped 2 bases and J dropped 3; count of bases not matched to a gene: 7. Germline CDR1 is LGHDT and CDR2 is YNNKEL (reference sequence). CDR3 size: 16 residues. The CDR3 loop is CASSQTLQGAHYGYTF. In DNA form, the CDR3 reads TGTGCCAGCAGCCAAACCTTACAGGGGGCGCACTATGGCTACACCTTC.